This T cell receptor (beta chain) originates from a study of regulatory T cells in long-lasting Graves disease. Study overall: Disease was considered persistent Graves' disease after over 5 years of antithyroid drugs (with positive TSH receptor antibodies).

Study findings and constraints: Lower TCR diversity characterized persistent Graves' patients relative to newly diagnosed patients.

Trimming took 3 bases from V and 7 from J, leaving 10 bases between them. Germline V CDR1 and CDR2: SGHAT, FQNNGV. The CDR3 has 14 amino acids. This clonotype was recorded many times. The antigen is not known. Construction of TCR beta libraries relied on iRepertoire HTBI primers and on Arm-PCR targeting CDR3 regions. TCRdb processed the multiplex PCR reads anew with MiXCR; each CDR3 protein has one entry. Altogether 400,000 to 500,000 distinct CDR3 sequences are present, around 20% being singletons, with the ten largest covering less than 9%. The time point: persistent/refractory GD, antithyroid drugs over 5 years with positive TRAb. From RNA extracted from PBMCs, the TCR library was made.

The chain has TRBV11-2 and TRBJ1-6, with D hard to call. The sample consisted of peripheral blood mononuclear cells (PBMCs), taken when the disease was refractory, from a patient treated with antithyroid drugs. This TCR was sampled from a female donor with Graves disease. CDR3 nucleotide sequence: TGTGCCAGCAGCTTGCAGATGGGGAATTCACCCCTCCACTTT. It encodes CASSLQMGNSPLHF.